Listed below are T cell receptor beta chains from one sample, sequenced in a study of shared clonotypes between healthy human individuals. This table comes from immunoSEQ multiplex PCR, and its TCRdb copy is limited to in-frame clones, with some not included. The table records over 2,000,000 clones, roughly 95% of them present only once. What was sequenced was naive CD8+ T cells from PBMCs. The receptors were gathered from a man younger than 30 in good health. Some clones in this sample may be carry-over from other donors' samples. CDR3s include the opening cysteine and the closing phenylalanine or tryptophan. The D gene is left open where the match is weak. For some rows the clone size is stated as once, few or many, or as a class when expanded; others skip it.

v_gene	d_gene	j_gene	abundance	CDR3aa	CDR3nt
TRBV7-9	-	TRBJ1-4	-	CASSLGYFLSTNEKLFF	TGTGCCAGCAGCTTAGGTTACTTCCTTTCAACTAATGAAAAACTGTTTTTT
TRBV6-5	-	TRBJ2-1	-	CASRRDSPTYNEQFF	TGTGCCAGCAGGCGAGACAGTCCCACCTACAATGAGCAGTTCTTC
TRBV11-2	TRBD1	TRBJ2-7	-	CASSPGTDYEQYF	TGTGCCAGCAGCCCGGGGACAGACTACGAGCAGTACTTC
TRBV27	TRBD2	TRBJ2-7	once	CASSSLTSGRGWLYEQYF	TGTGCCAGCAGTTCCCTGACTAGCGGGAGGGGCTGGCTCTACGAGCAGTACTTC
TRBV5-4	-	TRBJ1-3	-	CASSLTGYSGNTIYF	TGTGCCAGCAGCTTGACAGGTTACTCTGGAAACACCATATATTTT
TRBV7-8	-	TRBJ2-1	-	CASSLAYGSTGNEQFF	TGTGCCAGCAGCTTAGCGTACGGCTCGACGGGGAATGAGCAGTTCTTC
TRBV5-5	-	TRBJ2-3	-	CASSLDVDTQYF	TGTGCCAGCAGCTTGGACGTGGATACGCAGTATTTT
TRBV4-1	TRBD1	TRBJ2-7	once	CASSQVETGVDGGYEQYF	TGCGCCAGCAGCCAAGTAGAGACAGGGGTTGATGGGGGATACGAGCAGTACTTC
TRBV21-1	-	TRBJ1-1	-	CASSSQTGMNTEAFF	TGTGCCAGCAGCTCTCAAACAGGGATGAACACTGAAGCTTTCTTT
TRBV6-1	-	TRBJ2-7	once	CASSEAGYDYEQYF	TGTGCCAGCAGTGAAGCGGGTTACGACTACGAGCAGTACTTC
TRBV28	-	TRBJ2-7	-	CASSFPGSGYEQYF	TGTGCCAGCAGTTTCCCCGGGAGTGGTTACGAGCAGTACTTC
TRBV15	-	TRBJ2-7	once	CATSSRGAVEQYF	TGTGCCACCAGCAGCAGGGGTGCGGTCGAGCAGTACTTC
TRBV9	TRBD1	TRBJ2-7	once	CASSLGGYSSYEQYF	TGTGCCAGCAGCCTAGGGGGCTACAGCTCCTACGAGCAGTACTTC
TRBV27	-	TRBJ1-2	-	CASSLSSWESYGYTF	TGTGCCAGCAGTTTATCGAGTTGGGAATCCTATGGCTACACCTTC
TRBV6-5	-	TRBJ2-1	-	CASSQGENEQFF	TGTGCCAGCAGTCAGGGTGAAAATGAGCAGTTCTTC
TRBV4-3	TRBD1	TRBJ1-1	-	CASSPGQGAENTEAFF	TGCGCCAGCAGCCCGGGACAGGGGGCGGAGAACACTGAAGCTTTCTTT
TRBV27	-	TRBJ2-2	-	CASSFMNGPGELFF	TGTGCCAGCAGTTTTATGAATGGTCCCGGGGAGCTGTTTTTT
TRBV11-2	-	TRBJ1-1	-	CASSSPAGGEVDAFF	TGTGCCAGCAGCTCCCCGGCCGGGGGCGAAGTAGACGCTTTCTTT
TRBV28	-	TRBJ1-1	-	CASSPWGYTEAFF	TGTGCCAGCAGCCCCTGGGGGTACACTGAAGCTTTCTTT
TRBV30	-	TRBJ2-2	-	CAWGIGSGELFF	TGTGCCTGGGGGATAGGGTCCGGGGAGCTGTTTTTT
TRBV29-1	-	TRBJ2-7	-	CSVGHSYEQYF	TGCAGCGTGGGGCATTCCTACGAGCAGTACTTC
TRBV4-2	-	TRBJ1-3	-	CASSQAQRDGAGNTIYF	TGTGCCAGCAGCCAAGCGCAACGGGATGGGGCTGGAAACACCATATATTTT
TRBV6-1	-	TRBJ2-1	-	CASSDVGWKEGLYNEQFF	TGTGCCAGCAGTGATGTAGGATGGAAGGAGGGCCTATACAATGAGCAGTTCTTC
TRBV27	TRBD2	TRBJ2-7	-	CASSPRLAGTWVQYF	TGTGCCAGCAGTCCCCGACTAGCGGGGACCTGGGTGCAGTACTTC
TRBV28	-	TRBJ2-2	-	CASSLYRVNTGELFF	TGTGCCAGCAGTTTATACAGGGTAAACACCGGGGAGCTGTTTTTT
TRBV27	-	TRBJ1-1	-	CASSQGRNTEAFF	TGTGCCAGCAGTCAGGGGAGGAACACTGAAGCTTTCTTT
TRBV19	-	TRBJ1-5	-	CASSSRGPNQPQHF	TGTGCCAGTAGTTCCAGGGGACCCAATCAGCCCCAGCATTTT
TRBV28	-	TRBJ1-2	-	CASSSRSDGYTF	TGTGCCAGCTCGAGTCGGTCGGATGGCTACACCTTC
TRBV5-1	TRBD2	TRBJ2-3	-	CASSPPRREGPDTQYF	TGCGCCAGCAGCCCCCCTCGGCGGGAGGGCCCAGATACGCAGTATTTT
TRBV19	-	TRBJ1-1	-	CASSIAGPDYLNTEAFF	TGTGCCAGTAGTATAGCTGGGCCAGACTACCTAAACACTGAAGCTTTCTTT
TRBV6-5	-	TRBJ2-3	-	CASSYKGTTDTQYF	TGTGCCAGCAGTTACAAGGGAACCACAGATACGCAGTATTTT
TRBV19	-	TRBJ1-1	-	CASRTEKTDMNTEAFF	TGTGCCAGTAGGACGGAAAAGACAGACATGAACACTGAAGCTTTCTTT
TRBV27	TRBD1	TRBJ1-1	few	CASSIRTGGGFEAFF	TGTGCCAGCAGTATTCGGACAGGGGGAGGGTTTGAGGCTTTCTTT
TRBV29-1	TRBD2	TRBJ2-1	once	CSVDLLASGEQFF	TGCAGCGTTGATCTCCTGGCTAGCGGGGAGCAGTTCTTC
TRBV28	-	TRBJ1-2	-	CASSFRRLANYGYTF	TGTGCCAGCAGTTTTAGGAGGTTAGCTAACTATGGCTACACCTTC
TRBV30	TRBD2	TRBJ2-7	-	CAWTSGSIELYEQYF	TGTGCCTGGACTAGCGGGAGTATAGAGCTCTACGAGCAGTACTTC
TRBV5-1	-	TRBJ2-7	-	CASSPWPGARADEQYF	TGCGCCAGCAGCCCCTGGCCGGGGGCAAGGGCGGACGAGCAGTACTTC
TRBV6-6	-	TRBJ2-3	-	CASSLRAASGTDTQYF	TGTGCCAGCAGTTTAAGAGCAGCCTCTGGCACAGATACGCAGTATTTT
TRBV28	-	TRBJ1-5	-	CASRLTGHQPQHF	TGTGCCAGCAGGCTAACGGGGCATCAGCCCCAGCATTTT
TRBV11-3	-	TRBJ2-1	once	CASSVRGENEQFF	TGTGCCAGCAGCGTACGAGGGGAGAATGAGCAGTTCTTC
TRBV11-2	-	TRBJ2-1	-	CASNNGNEQFF	TGTGCCAGCAACAATGGCAATGAGCAGTTCTTC